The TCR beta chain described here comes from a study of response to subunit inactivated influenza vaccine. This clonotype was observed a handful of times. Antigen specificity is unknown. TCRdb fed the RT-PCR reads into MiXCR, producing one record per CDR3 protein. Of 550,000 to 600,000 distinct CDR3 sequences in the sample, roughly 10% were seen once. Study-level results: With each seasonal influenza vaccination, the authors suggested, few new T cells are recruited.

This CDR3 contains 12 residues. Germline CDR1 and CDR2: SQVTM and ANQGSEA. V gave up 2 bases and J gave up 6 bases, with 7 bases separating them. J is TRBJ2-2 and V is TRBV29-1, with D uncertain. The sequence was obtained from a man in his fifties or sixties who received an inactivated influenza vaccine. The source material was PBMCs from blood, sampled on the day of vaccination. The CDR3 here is CSVEWGSGELFF. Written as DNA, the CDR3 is TGCAGCGTTGAATGGGGATCCGGGGAGCTGTTTTTT.